A single sample gave rise to the 27 T cell receptor beta chains below, sequenced in a study of PD-L1 blockade in urothelial cancer. Profiling relied on immunoSEQ multiplex PCR, and the TCRdb table lists in-frame clones only, not all of them. The repertoire includes approximately 18,000 clones, about nine tenths of them detected once, and roughly an eighth sits in the top ten. The time point here: pretreatment peripheral blood. This specimen was PBMCs, taken around atezolizumab (anti-PD-L1) treatment. The origin of the receptors is a man between 70 and 80 years old with urothelial cancer.

The rearrangement links TRBV6-1 to TRBJ1-1, with 8 bases lining up with TRBD1. Germline trimming cut 5 bases from V and 1 base from J; bases unmatched to any gene: 6. The CDR3 runs to 15 residues. Germline V gene lookup returns CDR1 MNHNS and CDR2 SASEGT. CDR3 protein: CASSLDRGTNTEAFF. CDR3 coding DNA: TGTGCCAGCAGTCTAGACAGGGGAACGAACACTGAAGCTTTCTTT.

The chain uses TRBV11-2 and TRBJ1-1; possible D gene TRBD1, 6 bases. The V gene's germline CDR1 is SGHAT and CDR2 FQNNGV. The CDR3 has 14 amino acids. Trimming shortened V by 1 base and J by 3 bases, and 9 bases separated the two germline ends. The CDR3 loop reads CASSLVHRDTEAFF. The CDR3 nucleotides read TGTGCCAGCAGCTTAGTTCACAGGGACACTGAAGCTTTCTTT.

The CDR3 DNA reads as TGTGCCAGCAGCCAAGATCGGGTGGGGGGTTCCGGCTACACCTTC. Amino acid sequence: CASSQDRVGGSGYTF. This chain connects TRBV4-2 to TRBJ1-2, with D possibly TRBD1 on 5 matching bases. The germline CDR1 and CDR2 sequences are LGHNA and YNFKEQ. The length of the CDR3 is 15 residues. Between the trimmed V and J ends, which lost 0 bases and 8 bases, there was a span of 16 bases.

The count of this clone is one. The chain combines TRBV11-1 with TRBJ2-5; TRBD2 is a possible D gene (5 bases). The CDR3 is 14 residues long. V dropped 3 bases and J dropped 1 base, with 9 bases sitting between them. Germline CDR1 SGHAT, CDR2 FQDESV (reference sequence). CDR3: CASSFGGPQETQYF. As DNA, the CDR3 is TGTGCCAGCAGCTTTGGCGGGCCCCAAGAGACCCAGTACTTC.

The chain is built from TRBV18 and TRBJ2-1, with D perhaps TRBD1 (7 bases). Trimming took off 1 base at V and 6 bases at J, with 13 bases between the two ends. The CDR3 is made up of 15 amino acids. Germline V lookup: CDR1 KGHSH, CDR2 LQKENI. The CDR3 loop reads CASSPQGRGVNEQFF. The DNA for the CDR3 is TGTGCCAGCTCACCACAGGGCAGGGGGGTCAATGAGCAGTTCTTC.

DNA of the CDR3: TGTGCCAGCAGTCGGGTCAGGGGACAGAATTCACCCCTCCACTTT. This encodes CASSRVRGQNSPLHF. The gene calls are TRBV5-6 and TRBJ1-6, with TRBD1 matching over 7 bases. The CDR3 spans 15 residues. Trimming cost V 5 bases and J 7 bases; bases outside gene matches: 9. Germline V gene sequence: CDR1 SGHDT, CDR2 YYEEEE.

V gene TRBV25-1 combines with J gene TRBJ1-2, with D tentatively TRBD1 (5 bases). The CDR3 consists of 12 residues. V lost 4 bases and J lost 5, with 8 bases in between. Looked up from germline, CDR1 is MGHDK and CDR2 is SYGVNS. CDR3 DNA: TGTGCCAGCAGTGCTGGGACTTATGGCTACACCTTC. Its translation is CASSAGTYGYTF.

J is TRBJ1-2 and V is TRBV19, with 7 bases that match TRBD1. V shed 6 bases, J shed 5 bases, and the junction held 9 bases outside the gene matches. This CDR3 has 14 amino acids. Germline values: CDR1 LNHDA, CDR2 SQIVND (reference sequence). CDR3: CASRIAGTEYGYTF. CDR3 nucleotides: TGTGCCAGTAGGATTGCCGGGACAGAGTATGGCTACACCTTC.

This chain links TRBV7-9 with TRBJ2-5; no clear D. The V gene lost 0 bases and the J gene lost 4 bases, with 9 bases spanning the gap. Germline lookup yields CDR1 SEHNR and CDR2 FQNEAQ (reference sequence). CDR3 length: 14 residues. The CDR3, as DNA: TGTGCCAGCAGCTTAGCGGGCCGAACAGAGACCCAGTACTTC. Translated: CASSLAGRTETQYF.

The sample holds a few counts of this clone. The gene calls are TRBV30 and TRBJ1-5; TRBD1 matches at 8 bases. The trim removed 3 bases at V and 3 bases at J, leaving 4 bases unmatched. This CDR3 region has 14 residues. Germline loops: CDR1 GTSNPN, CDR2 SVGIG (reference sequence). The CDR3 region has the DNA TGTGCCTGGAGACGGACAGGGTCCAATCAGCCCCAGCATTTT. Its translation: CAWRRTGSNQPQHF.

The rearrangement links TRBV5-6 to TRBJ1-2, with TRBD1 matching over 7 bases. From germline, CDR1 is SGHDT and CDR2 YYEEEE. The V segment lost 6 bases and the J segment 4 bases; nucleotides outside the gene matches: 9. This CDR3 region has 14 residues. CDR3 residues: CASKDRDRIYGYTF. The CDR3 DNA follows: TGTGCCAGCAAGGATAGGGACAGAATCTATGGCTACACCTTC.

About this clone: This same CDR3 is encoded by further DNA sequences in the sample. This chain links TRBV5-6 with TRBJ2-1, with TRBD1 matching over 10 bases. Per germline, CDR1 SGHDT and CDR2 YYEEEE. CDR3 size: 15 residues. V lost 2 bases and J lost 4; bases outside the gene matches: 3. CDR3 in amino acids: CASSFGTGAYNEQFF. CDR3 coding DNA: TGTGCCAGCAGCTTCGGGACAGGGGCATACAATGAGCAGTTCTTC.

CDR3 nucleotide sequence: TGTGCCAGCAGTGAAGCGGGGGGAGATTATCAGCCCCAGCATTTT. Protein product: CASSEAGGDYQPQHF. V is TRBV2 and J is TRBJ1-5, with D perhaps TRBD1 (5 bases). V was pared by 0 bases and J by 5 bases, with 11 bases between. CDR3 length: 15 amino acids. Germline V lookup: CDR1 SNHLY, CDR2 FYNNEI.

The J gene is TRBJ2-1, the V gene TRBV7-8; 10 bases agree with TRBD2. The trim removed 5 bases at V and 4 bases at J, leaving 17 bases unmatched. The CDR3 loop spans 19 amino acids. Germline loops: CDR1 SGHVS, CDR2 FQNEAQ. The CDR3 protein is CASSRGAIAGGLYYNEQFF. The CDR3 DNA sequence: TGTGCCAGCAGCCGGGGGGCAATAGCGGGGGGCCTTTATTACAATGAGCAGTTCTTC.

The chain carries TRBV28 and TRBJ2-7; the D gene is possibly TRBD2 (6 bases). CDR3 size: 12 residues. Germline CDR1 is MDHEN and CDR2 is SYDVKM. V dropped 7 bases and J dropped 3 bases, with 10 bases sitting between them. In DNA form, the CDR3 reads TGTGCCAGCACTAGCGTAGACTACGAGCAGTACTTC. Translated, it gives CASTSVDYEQYF.

This sequence joins TRBV7-8 and TRBJ1-2; 7 nucleotides align to TRBD1. The ends lost 8 bases at V and 3 bases at J; junction bases unmatched: 6. This CDR3 has 13 residues. Germline V gives CDR1 SGHVS, CDR2 FQNEAQ. CDR3 in DNA: TGTGCCAGCGGATTGACAGGGTACTATGGCTACACCTTC. This encodes CASGLTGYYGYTF.

The chain links TRBV5-6 to TRBJ2-1; 10 nucleotides match TRBD1. V lost 3 bases and J lost 3; bases outside the gene matches: 9. The CDR3 spans 17 residues. Germline assignment: CDR1 SGHDT and CDR2 YYEEEE. CDR3 amino acids: CASSSASTGGYYNEQFF. DNA for the CDR3: TGTGCCAGCAGCTCCGCCTCGACAGGGGGCTACTACAATGAGCAGTTCTTC.

This sequence joins TRBV5-1 and TRBJ2-7; possible D gene TRBD1, 6 bases. Germline V lookup: CDR1 SGHRS, CDR2 YFSETQ. CDR3 size: 15 residues. The V gene lost 4 bases and the J gene lost 7 bases, with 21 bases spanning the gap. The CDR3 spells CASSQRQAEGREQYF. CDR3 bases: TGCGCCAGCAGCCAGAGACAGGCCGAGGGTAGGGAGCAGTACTTC.

The chain recombines TRBV10-1 with TRBJ2-2; 8 bases line up with TRBD2. Losses at the gene ends were 5 bases for V and 4 bases for J; bases not matched to a gene: 3. The CDR3 loop spans 14 amino acids. The V gene's germline CDR1 is WNHNN and CDR2 SYGVQD (reference sequence). The CDR3 coding sequence is TGCGCCAGCAGTAGGCGGGGGGTCACCGGGGAGCTGTTTTTT. Protein product: CASSRRGVTGELFF.

This rearrangement joins TRBV5-1 to TRBJ2-3; 12 bases are shared with TRBD2. CDR1 SGHRS and CDR2 YFSETQ come from the germline V gene. CDR3 length: 16 amino acids. V was pared by 2 bases and J by 3 bases, with 4 bases of the junction left unmatched. Here the CDR3 reads CASSFPLAGGTDTQYF. In nucleotides, the CDR3 is TGCGCCAGCAGCTTTCCCCTAGCGGGGGGGACAGATACGCAGTATTTT.

J is TRBJ2-5 and V is TRBV9; the D gene is possibly TRBD1 (5 bases). This CDR3 is 13 amino acids long. From germline, CDR1 is SGDLS and CDR2 YYNGEE. Between the trimmed V and J ends, which lost 0 bases and 2 bases, there was a span of 5 bases. The CDR3 coding sequence is TGTGCCAGCAGCGTAGGGACACAAGAGACCCAGTACTTC. Its protein is CASSVGTQETQYF.

The chain recombines TRBV6-6 with TRBJ2-3; no clear D gene. Germline-derived CDR1 and CDR2 are MNHNY and SVGAGI (reference sequence). V was clipped by 4 bases and J by 2 bases, with 10 bases between them. This CDR3 contains 14 residues. This chain's CDR3 is CASSFFADTDTQYF. Written as DNA, the CDR3 is TGTGCCAGCAGTTTCTTTGCGGACACAGATACGCAGTATTTT.

The V gene is TRBV2, the J gene TRBJ2-6; D is unclear. V gave up 5 bases and J gave up 2 bases, with 4 bases separating them. The V gene's germline CDR1 is SNHLY and CDR2 FYNNEI. This CDR3 has 13 amino acids. The CDR3 loop reads CASSPTGANVLTF. The CDR3 DNA reads TGTGCCAGCAGTCCCACTGGGGCCAACGTCCTGACTTTC.

V gene TRBV5-4 combines with J gene TRBJ1-1; D not resolved. There are 13 residues in the CDR3. V was clipped by 3 bases and J by 0 bases, with 6 bases between them. CDR1 and CDR2 (germline): SGHNT, YYREEE (reference sequence). Here the CDR3 DNA reads TGTGCCAGCAGCTCATCCATGAACACTGAAGCTTTCTTT. Amino acids: CASSSSMNTEAFF.

CDR3 in amino acids: CASSLTVDYGYTF. The CDR3 DNA sequence: TGTGCCAGCAGCCTAACAGTAGACTATGGCTACACCTTC. J is TRBJ1-2 and V is TRBV11-2; D unresolved. This CDR3 contains 13 residues. The germline CDR1 and CDR2 sequences are SGHAT and FQNNGV. Trimming took off 5 bases at V and 3 bases at J, with 10 bases between the two ends.

J is TRBJ2-3 and V is TRBV2, with D possibly matching TRBD2 (6 bases). Per the germline V gene, CDR1 is SNHLY and CDR2 is FYNNEI. The length of the CDR3 is 15 residues. V was shortened by 1 base and J by 2 bases, with 10 bases between the two germline ends. The CDR3, as DNA: TGTGCCAGCAGTGAAGGGACTACAACCACAGATACGCAGTATTTT. Amino acid sequence: CASSEGTTTTDTQYF.

The chain is built from TRBV4-2 and TRBJ2-1, with 7 bases lining up with TRBD2. CDR3 length: 15 residues. V trimming: 3 bases; J trimming: 7 bases; junction bases outside the gene matches: 9. Germline V gives CDR1 LGHNA, CDR2 YNFKEQ. CDR3 in DNA: TGTGCCAGCAGCCACCGGGATAGGCGGGAGAATGAGCAGTTCTTC. The encoded protein is CASSHRDRRENEQFF.